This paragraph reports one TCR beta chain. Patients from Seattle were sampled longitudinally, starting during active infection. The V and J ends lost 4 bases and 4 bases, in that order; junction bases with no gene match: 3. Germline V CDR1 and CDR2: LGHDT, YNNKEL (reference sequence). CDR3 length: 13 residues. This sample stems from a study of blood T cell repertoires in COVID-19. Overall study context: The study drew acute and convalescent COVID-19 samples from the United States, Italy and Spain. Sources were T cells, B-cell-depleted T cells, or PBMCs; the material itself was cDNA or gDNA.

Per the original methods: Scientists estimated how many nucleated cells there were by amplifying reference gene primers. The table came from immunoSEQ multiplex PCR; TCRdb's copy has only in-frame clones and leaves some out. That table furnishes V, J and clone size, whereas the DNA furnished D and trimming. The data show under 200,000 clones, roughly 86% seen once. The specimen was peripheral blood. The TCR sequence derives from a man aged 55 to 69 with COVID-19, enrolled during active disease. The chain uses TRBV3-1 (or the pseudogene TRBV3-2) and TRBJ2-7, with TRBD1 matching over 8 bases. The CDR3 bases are TGTGCCAGCAGCCTACAGGGGGAATACGAGCAGTACTTC. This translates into CASSLQGEYEQYF.